This passage covers 27 T cell receptor beta chains from one sample sequenced in a study of blood T cells in healthy people across ages. Using a J-beta primer mix together with a sample-barcoded 5' primer, a second PCR was run for about 7 to 12 cycles. From the 5' RACE reads, TCRdb called clonotypes with MiXCR, one entry per CDR3 protein. The table shows 730,000 or so distinct CDR3 sequences, with roughly 44% occurring only once. Sequencing used blood. The receptors derive from an older woman in good health.

The J gene is TRBJ2-3, the V gene TRBV11-2, with 10 bases lining up with TRBD2. Trimming took 2 bases from V and 4 from J; bases not matched to a gene: 6. The length of the CDR3 is 16 residues. Germline values: CDR1 SGHAT, CDR2 FQNNGV. CDR3 region: CASSLSGGASADTQYF. DNA of the CDR3: TGTGCCAGCAGCTTAAGCGGGGGGGCCAGCGCAGATACGCAGTATTTT.

In its sample, this clonotype was seen a few times. The chain joins TRBV18 to TRBJ1-1; no definite D call. CDR3 size: 12 residues. Trimming pared 4 bases from V and 4 bases from J, leaving 7 bases between. Germline CDR1 is KGHSH and CDR2 is LQKENI. The CDR3 DNA reads TGTGCCAGCTCACAGGGTCCCACTGAAGCTTTCTTT. Translating gives CASSQGPTEAFF.

DNA for the CDR3: TGCAGCGTTGTAATTAGAGGCAGGAACACCGGGGAGCTGTTTTTT. It encodes CSVVIRGRNTGELFF. This chain connects TRBV29-1 to TRBJ2-2; D gene unclear. The CDR3 is 15 residues long. The V gene lost 4 bases and the J gene lost 1 base, with 13 bases spanning the gap. Germline loops: CDR1 SQVTM, CDR2 ANQGSEA.

Details on this clonotype: A much larger clonotype is one base distant, so this may be a read error. The V gene is TRBV4-1, the J gene TRBJ2-1; TRBD1 agrees at 7 bases. The end of the DNA is better explained by TRBJ2-7, so the J call may be wrong. CDR3 length: 16 amino acids. Germline lookup yields CDR1 MGHRA and CDR2 YSYEKL. Written as DNA, the CDR3 is TGCGCCAGCAGCCAAGAGGTGGACAGGTCCTACAATGAGCAGTACTTC. Translating it yields CASSQEVDRSYNEQYF.

CDR3 nucleotides: TGTGCCAGCAGTTTAGGGAGCGGGGGGGCGAATGAGCAGTTCTTC. It specifies CASSLGSGGANEQFF. The chain recombines TRBV12-3 or TRBV12-4 with TRBJ2-1; 10 nucleotides align to TRBD2. This CDR3 has 15 amino acids. The J segment lost 7 bases and the V segment lost 1 base, leaving 4 bases of the junction unmatched.

The chain couples TRBV2 to TRBJ1-5; D gene uncertain. The CDR3 extends over 13 amino acids. V lost 8 bases and J lost 1, with 9 bases in between. CDR1 is SNHLY and CDR2 is FYNNEI in the germline V gene. The chain's CDR3 is CASWPGSNQPQHF. The CDR3 coding sequence is TGTGCCAGCTGGCCGGGGAGCAATCAGCCCCAGCATTTT.

V is TRBV7-2 and J is TRBJ2-7; D not certain. This CDR3 is built from 12 residues. Trimming stripped 2 bases from V and 8 bases from J, with 10 bases between. Germline CDR1 is SGHTA and CDR2 is FQGNSA. The chain's CDR3 is CASSLTVVQQYF. The DNA of the CDR3 is TGTGCCAGCAGCTTAACCGTGGTCCAGCAGTACTTC. The complete variable domain, with remaining parts taken from reference TRBV7-2 and TRBJ2-7, reads GAGVSQSPSNKVTEKGKDVELRCDPISGHTALYWYRQSLGQGLEFLIYFQGNSAPDKSGLPSDRFSAERTGGSVSTLTIQRTQQEDSAVYLCASSLTVVQQYFGPGTRLTVT.

This chain joins TRBV29-1 and TRBJ1-3; perhaps TRBD1 as D (5 bases). The germline V gene encodes CDR1 SQVTM and CDR2 ANQGSEA. The CDR3 totals 15 residues. The germline V and J ends were trimmed by 4 bases and 0 bases, with 13 bases remaining between them. The CDR3 sequence is CSVVRGGSSGNTIYF. CDR3 DNA sequence: TGCAGCGTTGTGCGGGGGGGAAGCTCTGGAAACACCATATATTTT.

This clonotype was counted once. The rearrangement joins TRBV12-3 or TRBV12-4 to TRBJ2-5; TRBD1 matches 7 bases. The J call is uncertain, as TRBJ2-7 better fits the DNA end. This CDR3 has 13 residues. CDR3 coding DNA: TGTGCCAGCAGTACACAGGGGTTGAACGAGCAGTACTTC. Encoded protein: CASSTQGLNEQYF.

Only a few counts were recorded for this clonotype. The chain employs TRBV7-2 and TRBJ1-5, with D possibly being TRBD1 (5 bases). V shed 3 bases and J shed 2 bases, with 11 bases lying between them. CDR3 length: 15 residues. Per germline, CDR1 SGHTA and CDR2 FQGNSA. The CDR3 coding sequence is TGTGCCAGCAGCTTTACCCGGGACGGCAATCAGCCCCAGCATTTT. Translation gives CASSFTRDGNQPQHF.

This clonotype has just one count. The genes are TRBV28 and TRBJ2-1; possibly TRBD2 for D (7 bases). Germline CDR1 and CDR2: MDHEN and SYDVKM. Deletions cut 5 bases from V and 4 bases from J, with 18 bases between. The CDR3 extends over 16 amino acids. CDR3 residues: CASSKGVVGGYNEQFF. CDR3 sequence (DNA): TGTGCCAGCAGTAAGGGGGTAGTGGGAGGGTACAATGAGCAGTTCTTC.

This clonotype was recorded a few times. This chain links TRBV7-2 with TRBJ2-3, with D unclear. With 2 bases removed from V and 1 base from J, the gap between germline ends came to 7 bases. The CDR3 loop spans 14 amino acids. CDR1 SGHTA and CDR2 FQGNSA come from the germline V gene. The chain's CDR3 is CASSLLSGTDTQYF. The CDR3 coding sequence is TGTGCCAGCAGCTTATTATCGGGCACAGATACGCAGTATTTT.

This chain joins TRBV5-6 and TRBJ1-1; D ambiguous. Between the trimmed V and J ends, which lost 0 bases and 9 bases, there was a span of 6 bases. The CDR3 has 11 amino acids. CDR1 and CDR2 from the germline V gene are SGHDT and YYEEEE. The CDR3 bases are TGTGCCAGCAGCTTGGGGCACCAAGCTTTCTTT. Protein sequence: CASSLGHQAFF.

A remark on this clonotype: An end of the junction differs from the germline gene, which may be a read error. The rearrangement joins TRBV5-1 to TRBJ1-1; TRBD1 matches at 12 bases. The CDR3 runs to 21 residues. The germline gives CDR1 SGHRS, CDR2 YFSETQ. DNA for the CDR3: TGCACCAGCAGCTTGGCCGAGGGACAGGGGGCTCCTGTCTTCATGAACACTGAAGCTTTCTTT. Residues: CTSSLAEGQGAPVFMNTEAFF.

The chain employs TRBV5-1 and TRBJ2-1, with TRBD2 matching over 8 bases. J lost 5 bases, V lost 0 bases, and 7 bases had no gene match. The CDR3 spans 16 residues. From germline, CDR1 is SGHRS and CDR2 YFSETQ. The CDR3 loop is CASSLVYRTSHNEQFF. CDR3 sequence (DNA): TGCGCCAGCAGCTTGGTGTATAGGACTAGCCACAATGAGCAGTTCTTC.

This CDR3 reads CASSLSGEPPYTQYF. The CDR3 DNA reads TGTGCCAGCAGCTTGTCGGGGGAGCCCCCATATACGCAGTATTTT. The rearrangement joins TRBV7-3 to TRBJ2-3; D might be TRBD2 (6 bases). CDR3 length equals 15 residues. Trimming took 3 bases from V and 7 from J, leaving 17 bases between them. Germline CDR1 is SGHTA and CDR2 is FQGTGA.

This clonotype was observed a few times. The chain has TRBV5-6 and TRBJ2-4, with D hard to call. The end of the DNA is better explained by TRBJ2-7, so the J call may be wrong. The CDR3 sequence is 14 residues long. Germline values: CDR1 SGHDT, CDR2 YYEEEE. The CDR3 loop is CASSLGAGLIEQYF. CDR3 in DNA: TGTGCCAGCAGCTTGGGCGCCGGTCTTATCGAGCAGTACTTC.

The chain couples TRBV15 to TRBJ2-3, with a possible D match to TRBD2 (6 bases). Germline V gene sequence: CDR1 LNHNV, CDR2 YYDKDF (reference sequence). The V and J ends lost 6 bases and 0 bases respectively, with 13 bases between them. This CDR3 is 15 amino acids long. The CDR3 nucleotides are TGTGCCACCAGGGGTTATAGCGGAAGCACAGATACGCAGTATTTT. Translated: CATRGYSGSTDTQYF.

The CDR3, as DNA: TGCACCAGCAGCCCCTCGCAGGGGTATTCCAAAAACATTCAGTACTTC. The encoded protein is CTSSPSQGYSKNIQYF. This chain joins TRBV1 and TRBJ2-4; the table gives TRBD1 as D, unverified against the DNA. TRBV1 is marked as a pseudogene. This CDR3 spans 16 amino acids.

This clonotype was seen a handful of times. V gene TRBV18 combines with J gene TRBJ2-5, with a weak D call TRBD2 (6 bases). The germline V gene has CDR1 KGHSH and CDR2 LQKENI. CDR3 length: 14 amino acids. Trimming left V 3 bases short and J 4 bases short, with 12 bases between. The CDR3 DNA follows: TGTGCCAGCTCACCCTCGACTAGGGCAGAGACCCAGTACTTC. Protein product: CASSPSTRAETQYF. Full variable domain (rest looked up from reference TRBV18 and TRBJ2-5): NAGVMQNPRHLVRRRGQEARLRCSPMKGHSHVYWYRQLPEEGLKFMVYLQKENIIDESGMPKERFSAEFPKEGPSILRIQQVVRGDSAAYFCASSPSTRAETQYFGPGTRLLVL.

The V gene is TRBV7-9, the J gene TRBJ2-5; D unclear. CDR1 is SEHNR, CDR2 FQNEAQ, per germline (reference sequence). Trimming shortened V by 6 bases and J by 11 bases, and 22 bases separated the two germline ends. The CDR3 runs 14 residues. The CDR3 here is CASRPPGRNNEQYF. The CDR3 bases are TGTGCCAGCAGACCCCCTGGACGGAACAATGAGCAGTACTTC. Drawing the rest from reference TRBV7-9 and TRBJ2-5, the complete variable domain is DTGVSQNPRHKITKRGQNVTFRCDPISEHNRLYWYRQTLGQGPEFLTYFQNEAQLEKSRLLSDRFSAERPKGSFSTLEIQRTEQGDSAMYLCASRPPGRNNEQYFGPGTRLLVL.

In its sample, this clonotype was seen a few times. The CDR3 DNA follows: TGTGCCATCAGTGGGGGACTAGCGGGGATGGCAGATACGCAGTATTTT. Translation: CAISGGLAGMADTQYF. The rearrangement joins TRBV10-3 to TRBJ2-3; TRBD2 agrees at 13 bases. The CDR3 is made up of 16 amino acids. V shed 4 bases, J shed 4 bases, and the junction held 5 bases outside the gene matches. The germline V gene encodes CDR1 ENHRY and CDR2 SYGVKD.

The V gene is TRBV9, the J gene TRBJ1-2; D perhaps matches TRBD1 (5 bases). V gave up 4 bases and J gave up 4 bases, with 17 bases separating them. The CDR3 is 15 residues long. Germline CDR1 SGDLS, CDR2 YYNGEE. The chain's CDR3 is CASSSSMGGGYGYTF. The CDR3 coding sequence is TGTGCCAGCAGCTCCTCGATGGGGGGAGGCTATGGCTACACCTTC.

The sample holds a few counts of this clonotype. The rearrangement joins TRBV25-1 to TRBJ2-3; possibly TRBD1 for D (6 bases). Germline CDR1 is MGHDK and CDR2 is SYGVNS. V was pared by 7 bases and J by 7 bases, with 21 bases between. There are 15 residues in the CDR3. The CDR3 loop is CASNSGTQGKNTQYF. The CDR3 DNA sequence: TGTGCCAGCAACTCCGGAACGCAGGGGAAAAATACGCAGTATTTT.

V is TRBV3-1 and J is TRBJ2-1, with TRBD2 matching 11 bases. The ends lost 0 bases at V and 10 bases at J; junction bases unmatched: 17. Germline V gives CDR1 LGHDT, CDR2 YNNKEL (reference sequence). This CDR3 region has 19 residues. Here the CDR3 DNA reads TGTGCCAGCAGCCAAGATTTGGTGGAACTAGCGGGAGACGGCCCGGAGCAGTTCTTC. Translated, it gives CASSQDLVELAGDGPEQFF.

The chain recombines TRBV20-1 with TRBJ1-2; D is possibly TRBD1 (6 bases). This CDR3 is 14 amino acids long. The germline gives CDR1 DFQATT, CDR2 SNEGSKA (reference sequence). V dropped 0 bases and J dropped 5 bases, with 13 bases sitting between them. The CDR3 coding sequence is TGCAGTGCTAGAGATCCACAGGGTGGATATGGCTACACCTTC. It is translated as CSARDPQGGYGYTF.

The chain recombines TRBV7-2 with TRBJ2-4, with TRBD2 matching over 12 bases. The CDR3 is 19 amino acids. Germline CDR1 reads SGHTA; CDR2 reads FQGNSA. The ends lost 1 base at V and 13 bases at J; junction bases unmatched: 20. This CDR3 reads CASSLGGLAGSWNYNEQYF. In nucleotides, the CDR3 is TGTGCCAGCAGCTTAGGGGGACTAGCGGGTAGTTGGAACTACAATGAGCAGTACTTC.